Shown below are 15 T cell receptor beta chains from a single sample sequenced in a study of blood T cell repertoires in COVID-19. The assay was immunoSEQ multiplex PCR, and TCRdb's table has in-frame clones only and misses some. The profile covers 120,000 to 150,000 clones, with almost 90% appearing a single time and approximately 1.5% taken by the ten largest. Sequences were obtained from peripheral blood. The receptors were sampled from a woman aged 60-75 years with acute or convalescent COVID-19.

This sequence joins TRBV6-5 and TRBJ1-4; unclear D gene. Trimming cost V 10 bases and J 8 bases, with 14 bases left between them. There are 12 residues in the CDR3. Germline CDR1 reads MNHEY; CDR2 reads SVGAGI. CDR3 DNA sequence: TGTGCCACCAGGAAAACAGCCGAAAAACTGTTTTTT. Translated: CATRKTAEKLFF.

V usage is TRBV19 and J usage is TRBJ1-2, with D unclear. CDR1 and CDR2 (germline): LNHDA, SQIVND (reference sequence). The germline V and J ends were trimmed by 3 bases and 5 bases, with 16 bases remaining between them. The CDR3 contains 15 residues. The CDR3 reads CASSIWADVNYGYTF. CDR3 bases: TGTGCCAGTAGTATCTGGGCAGATGTTAATTATGGCTACACCTTC. The full variable domain, in which reference TRBV19 and TRBJ1-2 provide the parts outside the CDR3, is DGGITQSPKYLFRKEGQNVTLSCEQNLNHDAMYWYRQDPGQGLRLIYYSQIVNDFQKGDIAEGYSVSREKKESFPLTVTSAQKNPTAFYLCASSIWADVNYGYTFGSGTRLTVV.

The V gene is TRBV10-3, the J gene TRBJ1-5; 7 positions agree with TRBD1. CDR1 and CDR2 (germline): ENHRY, SYGVKD. The CDR3 has 15 amino acids. J gave up 3 bases and V 10 bases, and 12 bases lay outside the gene matches. The CDR3 sequence: CATSQGDGNNQPQHF. The CDR3 region has the DNA TGTGCCACCAGCCAGGGGGACGGAAACAATCAGCCCCAGCATTTT.

The rearrangement uses TRBV6-2 or TRBV6-3 and TRBJ1-2, with 8 bases lining up with TRBD1. V shed 2 bases and J 5 bases; nucleotides not matched to a gene: 16. The CDR3 is made up of 18 amino acids. Germline V gives CDR1 MNHEY, CDR2 SVGEGT. CDR3 sequence (DNA): TGTGCCAGCAGTTACGGTTTTGGACAGGGAGGAATTCCTTATGGCTACACCTTC. Its protein is CASSYGFGQGGIPYGYTF.

The chain carries TRBV3-1 (or the pseudogene TRBV3-2) and TRBJ2-7; the D is unclear. With 2 bases removed from V and 4 bases from J, the gap between germline ends came to 9 bases. The CDR3 is 13 amino acids. Germline-derived CDR1 and CDR2 are LGHDT and YNNKEL (reference sequence). The CDR3 here is CASSQPPLYEQYF. CDR3 DNA sequence: TGTGCCAGCAGCCAACCCCCTTTATACGAGCAGTACTTC.

The V and J genes are TRBV19 and TRBJ1-1; D is uncertain. Germline values: CDR1 LNHDA, CDR2 SQIVND (reference sequence). The CDR3 is 13 amino acids. V shed 7 bases and J shed 6 bases, with 15 bases lying between them. CDR3 sequence reads: CASKPLDTAEAFF. The CDR3 bases are TGTGCCAGTAAGCCCTTAGATACTGCTGAAGCTTTCTTT. Variable domain in full (rest from reference TRBV19 and TRBJ1-1): DGGITQSPKYLFRKEGQNVTLSCEQNLNHDAMYWYRQDPGQGLRLIYYSQIVNDFQKGDIAEGYSVSREKKESFPLTVTSAQKNPTAFYLCASKPLDTAEAFFGQGTRLTVV.

The chain uses TRBV28 and TRBJ2-7; 7 bases agree with TRBD1. Trimming cost V 2 bases and J 7 bases; bases outside gene matches: 17. In germline, CDR1 is MDHEN, CDR2 SYDVKM. The CDR3 covers 17 residues. The CDR3 loop is CASSLKALWDRAREQYF. The CDR3 DNA follows: TGTGCCAGCAGTTTAAAAGCTTTGTGGGACAGAGCGAGAGAGCAGTACTTC.

This chain connects TRBV11-3 to TRBJ2-1; 9 bases fit TRBD2. In germline, CDR1 is SGHNT, CDR2 YENEEA. This CDR3 has 15 amino acids. V lost 1 base to trimming and J lost 6 bases; unmatched junction nucleotides: 4. CDR3 sequence reads: CASSLVSGGINEQFF. DNA of the CDR3: TGTGCCAGCAGCTTAGTCAGCGGGGGGATCAATGAGCAGTTCTTC.

This chain links TRBV6-5 with TRBJ1-1; tentative D call: TRBD1 (6 bases). V lost 7 bases and J 4 bases, leaving 13 bases between the germline ends. CDR3 size: 13 residues. CDR1 and CDR2 (germline): MNHEY, SVGAGI. The chain's CDR3 is CASMGHFITEAFF. The CDR3 DNA follows: TGTGCCAGCATGGGACACTTCATCACTGAAGCTTTCTTT.

The genes are TRBV10-3 and TRBJ1-1; D gene uncertain. The CDR3 spans 14 residues. Trimming stripped 7 bases from V and 1 base from J, with 13 bases between. Germline CDR1 is ENHRY and CDR2 is SYGVKD. CDR3 loop: CAITSLDGNTEAFF. The CDR3 DNA reads as TGTGCCATCACTAGTTTGGATGGGAACACTGAAGCTTTCTTT.

This chain links TRBV11-2 with TRBJ2-3, with 8 positions matching TRBD2. The CDR3 length is 16 residues. Germline CDR1 reads SGHAT; CDR2 reads FQNNGV. The V segment lost 0 bases and the J segment 4 bases; nucleotides outside the gene matches: 6. The CDR3 region has the DNA TGTGCCAGCAGCTTAGATGGCGGGGGGATCCCAGATACGCAGTATTTT. Translated: CASSLDGGGIPDTQYF.

The genes are TRBV4-2 and TRBJ1-3; D ambiguous. The CDR3 sequence is 16 residues long. Germline loops: CDR1 LGHNA, CDR2 YNFKEQ. V was shortened by 7 bases and J by 0 bases, with 16 bases between the two germline ends. The CDR3 region is CASTLFTRGSGNTIYF. DNA of the CDR3: TGTGCCAGCACCCTATTTACCCGGGGCTCTGGAAACACCATATATTTT.

The chain uses TRBV4-2 and TRBJ1-2, with 8 bases lining up with TRBD1. The length of the CDR3 is 15 residues. Germline assignment: CDR1 LGHNA and CDR2 YNFKEQ. V was clipped by 2 bases and J by 3 bases; unmatched bases: 5. The CDR3: CASSQPPGQDYGYTF. CDR3 nucleotides: TGTGCCAGCAGCCAACCTCCGGGACAGGACTATGGCTACACCTTC.

V is TRBV5-1 and J is TRBJ1-4, with D possibly TRBD1 on 6 matching bases. V dropped 0 bases and J dropped 3 bases, with 6 bases sitting between them. Germline CDR1 and CDR2: SGHRS and YFSETQ. This CDR3 region has 14 residues. The CDR3 DNA sequence: TGCGCCAGCAGCTTGGGACAGGCTAATGAAAAACTGTTTTTT. It encodes CASSLGQANEKLFF.

The chain joins TRBV18 to TRBJ2-3; D perhaps matches TRBD1 (6 bases). The CDR3 extends over 16 amino acids. V lost 3 bases and J lost 2, with 15 bases in between. Germline-derived CDR1 and CDR2 are KGHSH and LQKENI. CDR3 nucleotide sequence: TGTGCCAGCTCACCCGAGGGACACAGGGCCACAGATACGCAGTATTTT. Its translation is CASSPEGHRATDTQYF.